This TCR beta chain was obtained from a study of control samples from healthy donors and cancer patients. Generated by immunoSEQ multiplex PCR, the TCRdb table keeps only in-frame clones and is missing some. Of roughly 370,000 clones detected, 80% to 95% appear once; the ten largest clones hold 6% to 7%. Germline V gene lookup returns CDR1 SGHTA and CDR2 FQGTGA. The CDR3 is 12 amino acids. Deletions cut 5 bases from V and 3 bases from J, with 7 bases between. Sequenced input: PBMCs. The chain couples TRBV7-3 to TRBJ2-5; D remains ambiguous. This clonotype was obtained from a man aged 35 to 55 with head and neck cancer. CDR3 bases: TGTGCCAGCAGCCGGATGGAAGAGACCCAGTACTTC. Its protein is CASSRMEETQYF.